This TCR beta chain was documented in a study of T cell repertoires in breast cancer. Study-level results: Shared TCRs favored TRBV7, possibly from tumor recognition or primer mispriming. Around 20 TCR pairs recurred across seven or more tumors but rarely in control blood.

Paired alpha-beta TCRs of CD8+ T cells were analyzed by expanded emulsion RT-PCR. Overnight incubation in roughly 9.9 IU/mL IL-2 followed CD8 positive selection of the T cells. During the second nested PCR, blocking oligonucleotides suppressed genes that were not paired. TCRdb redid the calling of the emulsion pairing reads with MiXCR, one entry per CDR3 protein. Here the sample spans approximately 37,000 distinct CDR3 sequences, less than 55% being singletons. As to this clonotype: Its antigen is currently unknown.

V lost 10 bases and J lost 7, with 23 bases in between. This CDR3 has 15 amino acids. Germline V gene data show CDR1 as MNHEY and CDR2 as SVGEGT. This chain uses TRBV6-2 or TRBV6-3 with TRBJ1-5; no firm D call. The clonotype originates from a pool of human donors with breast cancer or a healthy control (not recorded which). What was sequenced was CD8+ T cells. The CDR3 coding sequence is TGTGCCACCACCGGCGGTGCGGGCAATAAACAGCCCCAGCATTTT. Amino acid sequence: CATTGGAGNKQPQHF.